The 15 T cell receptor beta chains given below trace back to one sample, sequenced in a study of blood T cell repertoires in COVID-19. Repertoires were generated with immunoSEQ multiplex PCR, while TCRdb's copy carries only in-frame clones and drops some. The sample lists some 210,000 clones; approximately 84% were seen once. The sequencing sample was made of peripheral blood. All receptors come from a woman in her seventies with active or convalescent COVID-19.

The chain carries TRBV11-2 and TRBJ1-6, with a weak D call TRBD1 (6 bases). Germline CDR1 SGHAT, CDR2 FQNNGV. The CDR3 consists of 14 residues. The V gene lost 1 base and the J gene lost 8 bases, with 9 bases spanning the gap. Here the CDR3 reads CASSLGTADSPLHF. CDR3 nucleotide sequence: TGTGCCAGCAGCTTAGGGACAGCGGATTCACCCCTCCACTTT. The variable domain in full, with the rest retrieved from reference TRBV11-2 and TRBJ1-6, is EAGVAQSPRYKIIEKRQSVAFWCNPISGHATLYWYQQILGQGPKLLIQFQNNGVVDDSQLPKDRFSAERLKGVDSTLKIQPAKLEDSAVYLCASSLGTADSPLHFGNGTRLTVT.

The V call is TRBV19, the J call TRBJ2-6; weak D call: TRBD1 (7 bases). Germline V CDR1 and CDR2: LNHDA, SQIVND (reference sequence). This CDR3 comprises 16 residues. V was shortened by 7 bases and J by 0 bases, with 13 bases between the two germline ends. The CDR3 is CASTGQGGSGANVLTF. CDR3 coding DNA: TGTGCCAGTACTGGGCAGGGGGGCTCTGGGGCCAACGTCCTGACTTTC.

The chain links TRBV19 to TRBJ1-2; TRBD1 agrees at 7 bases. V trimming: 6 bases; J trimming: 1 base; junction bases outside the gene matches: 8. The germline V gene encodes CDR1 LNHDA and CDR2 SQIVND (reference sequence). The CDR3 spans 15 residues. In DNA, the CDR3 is TGTGCCAGTAGACCACAGGGGCCGTTTAACTATGGCTACACCTTC. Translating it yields CASRPQGPFNYGYTF.

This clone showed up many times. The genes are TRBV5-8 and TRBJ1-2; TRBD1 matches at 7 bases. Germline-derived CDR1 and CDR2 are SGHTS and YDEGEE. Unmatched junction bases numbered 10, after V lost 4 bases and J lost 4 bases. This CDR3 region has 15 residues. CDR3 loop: CASSLEGAGFYGYTF. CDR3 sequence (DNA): TGTGCCAGCAGCCTGGAGGGGGCAGGGTTCTATGGCTACACCTTC.

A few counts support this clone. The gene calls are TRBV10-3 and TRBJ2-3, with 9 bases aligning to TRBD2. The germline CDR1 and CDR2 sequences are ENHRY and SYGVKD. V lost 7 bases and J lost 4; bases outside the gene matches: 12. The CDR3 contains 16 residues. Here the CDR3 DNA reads TGTGCCATCACCCCCGGGGGCGGGAGGGGTGCAGATACGCAGTATTTT. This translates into CAITPGGGRGADTQYF.

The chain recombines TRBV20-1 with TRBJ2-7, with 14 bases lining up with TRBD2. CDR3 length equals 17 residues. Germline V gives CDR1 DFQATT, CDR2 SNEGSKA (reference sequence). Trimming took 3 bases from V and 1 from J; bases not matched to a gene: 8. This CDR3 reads CSASRGLAGAGSYEQYF. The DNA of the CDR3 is TGCAGTGCTAGTCGGGGACTAGCGGGAGCTGGGTCCTACGAGCAGTACTTC.

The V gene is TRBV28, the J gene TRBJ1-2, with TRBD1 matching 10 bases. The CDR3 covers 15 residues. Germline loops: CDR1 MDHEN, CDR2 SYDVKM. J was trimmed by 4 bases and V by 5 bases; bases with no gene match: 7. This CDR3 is CASSQRQGASYGYTF. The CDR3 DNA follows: TGTGCCAGCAGTCAACGACAGGGGGCGAGCTATGGCTACACCTTC.

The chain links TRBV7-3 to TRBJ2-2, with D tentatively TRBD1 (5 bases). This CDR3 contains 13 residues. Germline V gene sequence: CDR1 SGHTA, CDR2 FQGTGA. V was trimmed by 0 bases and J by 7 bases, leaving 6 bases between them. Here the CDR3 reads CASSLTQGGELFF. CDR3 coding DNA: TGTGCCAGCAGCTTAACGCAGGGCGGGGAGCTGTTTTTT.

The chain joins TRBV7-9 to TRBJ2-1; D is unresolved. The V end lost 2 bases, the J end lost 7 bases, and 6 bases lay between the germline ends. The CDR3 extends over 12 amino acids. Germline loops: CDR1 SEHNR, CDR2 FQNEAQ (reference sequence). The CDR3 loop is CASSLTANEQFF. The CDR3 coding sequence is TGTGCCAGCAGCTTAACCGCGAATGAGCAGTTCTTC.

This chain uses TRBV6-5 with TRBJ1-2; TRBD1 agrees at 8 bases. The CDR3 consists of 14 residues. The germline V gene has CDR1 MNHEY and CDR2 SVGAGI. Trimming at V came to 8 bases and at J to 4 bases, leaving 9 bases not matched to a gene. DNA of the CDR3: TGTGCCAGCCGACAGGGGAGTGGTCGCTATGGCTACACCTTC. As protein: CASRQGSGRYGYTF.

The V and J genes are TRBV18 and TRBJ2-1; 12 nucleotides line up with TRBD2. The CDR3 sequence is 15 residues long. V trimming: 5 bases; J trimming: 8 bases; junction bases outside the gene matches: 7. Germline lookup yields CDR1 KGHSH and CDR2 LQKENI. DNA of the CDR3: TGTGCCAGCTCAGAGTCTAGCGGGAGGGCGGATGAGCAGTTCTTC. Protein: CASSESSGRADEQFF.

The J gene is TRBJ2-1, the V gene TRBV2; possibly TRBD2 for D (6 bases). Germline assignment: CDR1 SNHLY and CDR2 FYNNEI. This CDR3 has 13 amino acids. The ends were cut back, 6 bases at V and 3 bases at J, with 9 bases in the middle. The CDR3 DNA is TGTGCCAGCAGCAACGGGGGCTACAATGAGCAGTTCTTC. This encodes CASSNGGYNEQFF.

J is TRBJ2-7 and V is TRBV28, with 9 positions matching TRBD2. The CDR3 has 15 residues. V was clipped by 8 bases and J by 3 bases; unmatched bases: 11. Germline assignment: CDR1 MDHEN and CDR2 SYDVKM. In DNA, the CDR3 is TGTGCCAGCGGCCCCGTAACTAGCGGGTTCTACGAGCAGTACTTC. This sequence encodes CASGPVTSGFYEQYF.

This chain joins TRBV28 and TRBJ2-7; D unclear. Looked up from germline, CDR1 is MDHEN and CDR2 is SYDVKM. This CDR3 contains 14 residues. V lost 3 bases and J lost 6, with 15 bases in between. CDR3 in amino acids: CASSFPPLYAEQYF. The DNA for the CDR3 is TGTGCCAGCAGTTTCCCCCCCCTATATGCCGAGCAGTACTTC.

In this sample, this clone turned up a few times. The CDR3 coding sequence is TGTGCCATCCTTACCGGGAGTGACAATCAGCCCCAGCATTTT. Protein product: CAILTGSDNQPQHF. The chain links TRBV6-6 to TRBJ1-5; D not certain. This CDR3 has 14 residues. V was cut by 10 bases and J by 3 bases, with 16 bases left in between. CDR1 is MNHNY, CDR2 SVGAGI, per germline (reference sequence).